This is a list of T cell receptor beta chains from one sample in a study of blood T cell repertoires in COVID-19. Sequencing was performed with immunoSEQ multiplex PCR; in TCRdb, only in-frame clones are kept and a portion is missing. The data hold some 670,000 clones, with 80% to 90% observed a single time. Sequenced: peripheral blood. These receptors came from a woman in her late teens or twenties with acute or convalescent COVID-19. Both conserved end residues are part of each CDR3. Fields, in order: V gene, clone size, CDR3 protein. Size values are once, few and many counts, or a class for expanded clones, and some rows have none.

>TRBV19|.
CASSATGEHTF
>TRBV7-6|.
CASSALQGGEYYGYTF
>TRBV19|.
CASSIDYRGDEQFF
>TRBV18|.
CASSPGQGKAGNTGELFF
>TRBV5-1|.
CASSLAGTGGVKQYF
>TRBV19|.
CASSIRNYGYTF
>TRBV3-1/TRBV3-2|.
CASSRQGADSPLHF
>TRBV19|few
CASSIMGAGYNQPQHF
>TRBV7-9|.
CASSLDRWGSTFYGYTF
>TRBV10-3|.
CAISDGLWGQGPEQYF
>TRBV12-3/TRBV12-4|.
CASSLGGNEQFF
>TRBV21-1|.
CASSKERSGFNYGYTF
>TRBV7-9|.
CASSLNVQFF
>TRBV27|.
CASSLPTEISYGYTF
>TRBV2|.
CASKGQVGGYTF
>TRBV2|.
CASSRGFSYEQYF
>TRBV3-1/TRBV3-2|.
CASSQSREVGSPLHF
>TRBV19|once
CASYPGQGNTEAFF
>TRBV27|.
CASSLMSAGGPGEQFF
>TRBV15|.
CATSRRDRGRGSPLHF
>TRBV2|.
CASWDFSSYEQYF
>TRBV7-9|.
CASSFPSTGTGFYEQYF
>TRBV5-1|.
CASRAGTGPDYGYTF
>TRBV2|.
CASSGDSLANYGYTF
>TRBV7-9|.
CASSLFWGQGVSGNTIYF
>TRBV4-1|.
CASSLLPGGGNQPQHF
>TRBV2|once
CASSVYRVGYTF
>TRBV7-9|once
CASSRITDRGFYEQYF
>TRBV21-1|.
CASRCMGAHYYNEQFF
>TRBV15|.
CATSRGQGAVYGYTF
>TRBV19|.
CASSTGLSSGNTIYF
>TRBV27|.
CASNSLGGRSTEAFF
>TRBV5-1|.
CASSPRQGRAFF
>TRBV19|once
CASSGTGDGYTF
>TRBV10-1|.
CASSLPRDREPSNYGYTF